Listed below are T cell receptor beta chains from one sample, sequenced in a study of shared clonotypes between healthy human individuals. The method was immunoSEQ multiplex PCR; TCRdb's version includes in-frame clones alone and lacks a portion of them. Of about 800,000 clones in the sample, 95% to 97% were seen once. Sample: naive CD8+ T cells sorted from blood. The receptors here all came from a man aged 25-45 years in good health. Both conserved end residues are part of each CDR3. Fields, in order: J gene, V gene, clone size, D gene, CDR3 DNA, CDR3 protein. D genes are given only for firm matches. Only part of the rows carry a size: once, few, many, or a class if the clone is expanded.

>TRBJ1-5|TRBV6-6|.|.
TGTGCCAGCAGTTACTTCACCGTGAGTAGCAATCAGCCCCAGCATTTT
CASSYFTVSSNQPQHF
>TRBJ2-3|TRBV13|.|TRBD2
TGTGCCAGCAGCTTAGCGGGTAGCGGGAGGTCGACAGATACGCAGTATTTT
CASSLAGSGRSTDTQYF
>TRBJ1-2|TRBV6-5|.|.
TGTGCCAGCAGTTACCCGGTGGGGGGAAACGGCTATGGCTACACCTTC
CASSYPVGGNGYGYTF
>TRBJ2-7|TRBV27|.|.
TGTGCCAGCAGTTCCGCCGGGCTTCGGGAGAAGTACTTC
CASSSAGLREKYF
>TRBJ2-6|TRBV11-2|.|.
TGTGCCAGCAGCTTAGCACAGGGAGAGACCGGGGCCAACGTCCTGACTTTC
CASSLAQGETGANVLTF
>TRBJ2-1|TRBV11-2|.|.
TGTGCCAGCAGCTTAGGCAATGAGCAGTTCTTC
CASSLGNEQFF
>TRBJ2-1|TRBV11-2|.|TRBD2
TGTGCCAGCAGCTTTGGACTAGCGTTCACTGAGCAGTTCTTC
CASSFGLAFTEQFF
>TRBJ2-3|TRBV5-1|.|TRBD2
TGCGCCAGCAGACGTCTAGCGGAAGATACGCAGTATTTT
CASRRLAEDTQYF
>TRBJ1-2|TRBV29-1|.|TRBD1
TGCAGCGTATCGGGACAGGGGACTGACTATGGCTACACCTTC
CSVSGQGTDYGYTF
>TRBJ2-7|TRBV9|.|.
TGTGCCAGCAGCGACGAAGGGGGGTCCTACGAGCAGTACTTC
CASSDEGGSYEQYF
>TRBJ1-2|TRBV4-1|.|.
TGCGCCAGCAGCCAAACACACGCTAACCTTTATGGCTACACCTTC
CASSQTHANLYGYTF
>TRBJ2-7|TRBV14|.|TRBD1
TGTGCCAGCAGCCCGGGACAGTACTACGAGCAGTACTTC
CASSPGQYYEQYF
>TRBJ2-5|TRBV29-1|.|.
TGCAGCGTTGATGGGGTGCCCCCAACCCAAGAGACCCAGTACTTC
CSVDGVPPTQETQYF
>TRBJ2-5|TRBV9|.|.
TGTGCCAGCAGCGTAGCGCGCGGTGGAAGCAGAGAGACCCAGTACTTC
CASSVARGGSRETQYF
>TRBJ2-7|TRBV7-9|.|.
TGTGCCAGCAGCTTTAGCCGGAACTACGAGCAGTACTTC
CASSFSRNYEQYF
>TRBJ2-1|TRBV7-2|.|.
TGTGCCAGCAGCTTAGAGGGGCTCCCTGGCTCGATGGGTGAGCAGTTCTTC
CASSLEGLPGSMGEQFF
>TRBJ2-7|TRBV2|.|TRBD2
TGTGCCAGCAGCGGGACTAGCGGCCACTACGAGCAGTACTTC
CASSGTSGHYEQYF
>TRBJ1-1|TRBV29-1|once|.
TGCAGCGTCAATGGAAAAGGGGGAGGGGGTGAAGCTTTCTTT
CSVNGKGGGGEAFF
>TRBJ2-4|TRBV29-1|once|TRBD1
TGCAGCGTTGGGGGACAGGGACTAGCCAAAAACATTCAGTACTTC
CSVGGQGLAKNIQYF
>TRBJ2-3|TRBV11-2|once|TRBD1
TGTGCCAGCACACAAACTCTGACAGGGGGCGCAGATACGCAGTATTTT
CASTQTLTGGADTQYF
>TRBJ2-7|TRBV7-9|.|.
TGTGCCAGCAGCTTAGGGGCGGAGTCTCCCTCCTACGAGCAGTACTTC
CASSLGAESPSYEQYF
>TRBJ1-4|TRBV11-2|.|.
TGTGCCAGCAGCTCACTGAACGGGAAACTGTTTTTT
CASSSLNGKLFF
>TRBJ2-1|TRBV5-8|.|TRBD2
TGTGCCAGCAGCCCCCCGGGACTAGCGGGAGATGAGCAGTTCTTC
CASSPPGLAGDEQFF
>TRBJ1-5|TRBV10-2|.|.
TGCGCCAGCAGTGAGTCGACAGTTTATAGCAATCAGCCCCAGCATTTT
CASSESTVYSNQPQHF